This passage covers 26 T cell receptor beta chains from one sample sequenced in a study of cytomegalovirus exposure and HLA in healthy donors. The study ran its PCR with 60 Vbeta and 13 Jbeta primers. Assay: immunoSEQ multiplex PCR; the TCRdb copy retains only in-frame clones and omits some. Seen here are about 180,000 clones, 82% observed once, and the top ten hold more than 1.5%. The sequenced sample consisted of PBMCs. These receptors were obtained from a man aged 35-49 years in good health and CMV-seronegative.

V is TRBV5-4 and J is TRBJ1-3; TRBD1 matches at 7 bases. The CDR3 has 17 residues. The germline V gene has CDR1 SGHNT and CDR2 YYREEE (reference sequence). The junction had 11 bases not matched to a gene; V was cut back by 4 bases and J by 1 base. CDR3 bases: TGTGCCAGCAGCCCTAGACAGGGCTCTCTATCTGGAAACACCATATATTTT. Translating gives CASSPRQGSLSGNTIYF.

This CDR3 is CASSLTTGLAGNEQFF. DNA of the CDR3: TGTGCCAGCAGCTTAACCACCGGACTAGCAGGCAATGAGCAGTTCTTC. The V and J genes are TRBV7-3 and TRBJ2-1; TRBD2 aligns across 8 bases. The J segment lost 6 bases and the V segment lost 0 bases, leaving 7 bases of the junction unmatched. CDR1 and CDR2 (germline): SGHTA, FQGTGA. The CDR3 runs to 16 residues.

The rearrangement joins TRBV19 to TRBJ1-2, with D maybe TRBD1 (5 bases). Between the trimmed V and J ends, which lost 5 bases and 3 bases, there was a span of 10 bases. Germline V gene sequence: CDR1 LNHDA, CDR2 SQIVND (reference sequence). The CDR3 spans 13 residues. CDR3 coding DNA: TGTGCCAGTAGTCCCGGGGGGGACTATGGCTACACCTTC. This codes for CASSPGGDYGYTF.

The rearrangement links TRBV9 to TRBJ2-1, with 13 bases fitting TRBD2. V lost 4 bases, J lost 5 bases, and 15 bases stayed unmatched. The germline CDR1 and CDR2 sequences are SGDLS and YYNGEE. The CDR3 runs to 19 residues. CDR3 nucleotides: TGTGCCAGCAGCCCCACCGGACTAGCGGGAGCAGGTTGGGACAATGAGCAGTTCTTC. This gives the protein CASSPTGLAGAGWDNEQFF. Together with reference TRBV9 and TRBJ2-1, the CDR3 gives the full variable domain: DSGVTQTPKHLITATGQRVTLRCSPRSGDLSVYWYQQSLDQGLQFLIQYYNGEERAKGNILERFSAQQFPDLHSELNLSSLELGDSALYFCASSPTGLAGAGWDNEQFFGPGTRLTVL.

This rearrangement joins TRBV28 to TRBJ2-2; tentative D call: TRBD2 (6 bases). CDR1 is MDHEN, CDR2 SYDVKM, per germline. CDR3 length: 17 amino acids. Trimming left V 1 base short and J 5 bases short, with 17 bases between. The CDR3 coding sequence is TGTGCCAGCAGTTTATCCCGGTGGGAGGCTCTTACCGGGGAGCTGTTTTTT. Translated, it gives CASSLSRWEALTGELFF. The full variable domain, its missing parts supplied by reference TRBV28 and TRBJ2-2, is DVKVTQSSRYLVKRTGEKVFLECVQDMDHENMFWYRQDPGLGLRLIYFSYDVKMKEKGDIPEGYSVSREKKERFSLILESASTNQTSMYLCASSLSRWEALTGELFFGEGSRLTVL.

This chain uses TRBV6-1 with TRBJ1-4; D is perhaps TRBD1 (5 bases). Looked up from germline, CDR1 is MNHNS and CDR2 is SASEGT. This CDR3 comprises 19 residues. V was pared by 4 bases and J by 0 bases, with 21 bases between. The DNA of the CDR3 is TGTGCCAGCAGTGTCCCTCCCTGGGGGGGAATGGCAACTAATGAAAAACTGTTTTTT. Amino acid sequence: CASSVPPWGGMATNEKLFF.

V usage is TRBV7-9 and J usage is TRBJ1-2, with D perhaps matching TRBD1 (6 bases). Germline V gene lookup returns CDR1 SEHNR and CDR2 FQNEAQ (reference sequence). With 1 base removed from V and 8 bases from J, the gap between germline ends came to 14 bases. This CDR3 spans 14 amino acids. In nucleotides, the CDR3 is TGTGCCAGCAGCTTAGGGGTGTCAGACAGGGGCTACACCTTC. Protein: CASSLGVSDRGYTF. Drawing the rest from reference TRBV7-9 and TRBJ1-2, the complete variable domain is DTGVSQNPRHKITKRGQNVTFRCDPISEHNRLYWYRQTLGQGPEFLTYFQNEAQLEKSRLLSDRFSAERPKGSFSTLEIQRTEQGDSAMYLCASSLGVSDRGYTFGSGTRLTVV.

The V call is TRBV27, the J call TRBJ1-1; D gene ambiguous. The CDR3 is made up of 13 amino acids. V dropped 6 bases and J dropped 2 bases, with 10 bases sitting between them. Germline V gene lookup returns CDR1 MNHEY and CDR2 SMNVEV (reference sequence). CDR3 amino acids: CASSLRENTEAFF. In DNA, the CDR3 is TGTGCCAGCAGCCTCCGGGAAAACACTGAAGCTTTCTTT.

The J gene is TRBJ1-2, the V gene TRBV5-4; D remains unclear. The germline CDR1 and CDR2 sequences are SGHNT and YYREEE (reference sequence). This CDR3 is built from 13 residues. V lost 0 bases to trimming and J lost 3 bases, with 6 bases between them. The DNA of the CDR3 is TGTGCCAGCAGCTTGGAGCCTTACTATGGCTACACCTTC. It encodes CASSLEPYYGYTF.

The chain recombines TRBV7-3 with TRBJ2-1; TRBD2 aligns across 9 bases. Trimming removed 4 bases from V and 8 bases from J; junction bases left unmatched: 9. The CDR3 spans 15 residues. The germline CDR1 and CDR2 sequences are SGHTA and FQGTGA. CDR3: CASSWVGGRGDEQFF. The CDR3 nucleotides read TGTGCCAGCAGCTGGGTTGGCGGGAGGGGTGATGAGCAGTTCTTC.

The chain carries TRBV7-8 and TRBJ2-1, with a weak D call TRBD2 (5 bases). Germline-derived CDR1 and CDR2 are SGHVS and FQNEAQ. The CDR3 spans 18 residues. The V end lost 5 bases, the J end lost 0 bases, and 20 bases lay between the germline ends. As DNA, the CDR3 is TGTGCCAGCAGCGTTGGGGTGGACTCAAGGAACTCCTACAATGAGCAGTTCTTC. Its protein product is CASSVGVDSRNSYNEQFF.

The V gene is TRBV28, the J gene TRBJ1-6, with D perhaps TRBD1 (5 bases). This CDR3 region has 16 residues. Germline loops: CDR1 MDHEN, CDR2 SYDVKM. Trimming took 5 bases from V and 5 from J, leaving 16 bases between them. The CDR3 DNA sequence: TGTGCCAGCAGTCCTCGGACCGGGGGTGATAATTCACCCCTCCACTTT. Protein sequence: CASSPRTGGDNSPLHF.

The chain employs TRBV4-3 and TRBJ2-3; tentatively, D is TRBD1 (5 bases). The germline V and J ends were trimmed by 3 bases and 2 bases, with 12 bases remaining between them. The CDR3 loop spans 15 amino acids. CDR1 and CDR2 from the germline V gene are LGHNA and YSLEER. CDR3 protein: CASSHAGLSTDTQYF. Here the CDR3 DNA reads TGCGCCAGCAGCCACGCAGGGTTATCCACAGATACGCAGTATTTT.

This rearrangement joins TRBV27 to TRBJ1-6, with D perhaps TRBD1 (6 bases). The V end lost 4 bases, the J end lost 4 bases, and 20 bases lay between the germline ends. This CDR3 contains 18 residues. The germline gives CDR1 MNHEY, CDR2 SMNVEV (reference sequence). The CDR3 loop is CASSSQPPGETYNSPLHF. The CDR3 DNA follows: TGTGCCAGCAGTTCCCAACCCCCAGGGGAAACTTATAATTCACCCCTCCACTTT.

The chain uses TRBV27 and TRBJ1-2; TRBD1 agrees at 7 bases. V lost 0 bases to trimming and J lost 4 bases; unmatched junction nucleotides: 2. The germline V gene has CDR1 MNHEY and CDR2 SMNVEV (reference sequence). The CDR3 runs 14 residues. The chain's CDR3 is CASSLSSGGYGYTF. CDR3 nucleotides: TGTGCCAGCAGTTTATCTTCAGGGGGCTATGGCTACACCTTC.

V and J are TRBV11-2 and TRBJ2-7, with TRBD2 matching over 15 bases. Germline lookup yields CDR1 SGHAT and CDR2 FQNNGV. V lost 5 bases to trimming and J lost 3 bases; unmatched junction nucleotides: 11. This CDR3 is built from 18 residues. CDR3 coding DNA: TGTGCCAGCAGCCGGGGACTAGCGGGGGGACTAAATGTCTACGAGCAGTACTTC. Its translation is CASSRGLAGGLNVYEQYF.

V and J are TRBV10-1 and TRBJ1-6; 12 nucleotides match TRBD1. CDR1 WNHNN and CDR2 SYGVQD come from the germline V gene (reference sequence). The CDR3 sequence is 20 residues long. With 0 bases clipped from V and 5 bases from J, the junction kept 11 bases outside the gene matches. The CDR3 sequence: CASSESNRDRGLANNSPLHF. The CDR3, as DNA: TGCGCCAGCAGTGAGTCGAACCGGGACAGGGGGCTCGCAAATAATTCACCCCTCCACTTT.

The chain joins TRBV9 to TRBJ2-1, with D possibly being TRBD1 (5 bases). Germline V gene data show CDR1 as SGDLS and CDR2 as YYNGEE. Trimming took 4 bases from V and 6 from J, leaving 11 bases between them. The CDR3 sequence is 13 residues long. This CDR3 is CASSSIRGNEQFF. The CDR3 DNA sequence: TGTGCCAGCAGCTCAATTAGGGGCAATGAGCAGTTCTTC.

The chain combines TRBV11-3 with TRBJ1-3; the D is unclear. CDR1 is SGHNT, CDR2 YENEEA, per germline. Trimming stripped 5 bases from V and 1 base from J, with 18 bases between. This CDR3 is 17 amino acids long. CDR3 sequence (DNA): TGTGCCAGCAGCCTGGCGGGGAGGCCCGGATCTGGAAACACCATATATTTT. It encodes CASSLAGRPGSGNTIYF.

The CDR3 DNA sequence: TGCGCCAGCAGCTCCGTGACAGGGGTCGGTACTGAAGCTTTCTTT. Protein sequence: CASSSVTGVGTEAFF. The gene calls are TRBV4-1 and TRBJ1-1; 8 nucleotides line up with TRBD1. The V and J ends lost 5 bases and 5 bases, in that order; junction bases with no gene match: 10. From germline, CDR1 is MGHRA and CDR2 YSYEKL. The CDR3 has 15 amino acids.

The CDR3 sequence is CASRGQEGTGNQPQHF. The CDR3 DNA reads TGTGCCAGCAGGGGCCAAGAGGGGACAGGGAATCAGCCCCAGCATTTT. This sequence joins TRBV28 and TRBJ1-5; 9 bases align to TRBD1. V lost 6 bases to trimming and J lost 4 bases; unmatched junction nucleotides: 10. In germline, CDR1 is MDHEN, CDR2 SYDVKM. The CDR3 totals 16 residues.

The rearrangement links TRBV7-2 to TRBJ2-2; unclear D gene. The CDR3 is 12 amino acids. The V and J ends lost 3 bases and 10 bases respectively, with 9 bases between them. Germline values: CDR1 SGHTA, CDR2 FQGNSA. The CDR3 region has the DNA TGTGCCAGCAGCTTGGCGGCAGAGGAGCTGTTTTTT. Translated: CASSLAAEELFF.

This chain links TRBV11-3 with TRBJ2-2, with D possibly being TRBD1 (5 bases). Germline assignment: CDR1 SGHNT and CDR2 YENEEA. There are 14 residues in the CDR3. Trimming pared 1 base from V and 6 bases from J, leaving 9 bases between. The CDR3 sequence: CASSLAGLPGELFF. In DNA form, the CDR3 reads TGTGCCAGCAGCTTAGCAGGGCTCCCCGGGGAGCTGTTTTTT. The full variable domain, rest sourced from reference TRBV11-3 and TRBJ2-2, is EAGVVQSPRYKIIEKKQPVAFWCNPISGHNTLYWYLQNLGQGPELLIRYENEEAVDDSQLPKDRFSAERLKGVDSTLKIQPAELGDSAVYLCASSLAGLPGELFFGEGSRLTVL.

The chain recombines TRBV7-2 with TRBJ1-3; 7 bases map to TRBD1. In germline, CDR1 is SGHTA, CDR2 FQGNSA. Trimming at V came to 3 bases and at J to 3 bases, leaving 8 bases not matched to a gene. This CDR3 spans 16 amino acids. In DNA form, the CDR3 reads TGTGCCAGCAGCTTTGGTGACAGGGTGGGTGGAAACACCATATATTTT. Protein: CASSFGDRVGGNTIYF.

This sequence joins TRBV6-6 and TRBJ1-2; 7 bases fit TRBD1. Germline V gene data show CDR1 as MNHNY and CDR2 as SVGAGI (reference sequence). Germline trimming cut 5 bases from V and 8 bases from J; bases unmatched to any gene: 8. The CDR3 loop spans 13 amino acids. In DNA, the CDR3 is TGTGCCAGCAGTCTAGGACAGGTGGGGGGCTACACCTTC. Translation gives CASSLGQVGGYTF.

This clone was seen only a few times. The rearrangement joins TRBV4-1 to TRBJ2-2, with 10 positions matching TRBD2. With V trimmed by 4 bases and J by 6 bases, 5 bases remained unmatched. CDR3 length: 15 residues. Germline CDR1 is MGHRA and CDR2 is YSYEKL. This CDR3 is CASSPWTSGAGELFF. The CDR3, as DNA: TGCGCCAGCAGCCCTTGGACTAGCGGCGCCGGGGAGCTGTTTTTT.